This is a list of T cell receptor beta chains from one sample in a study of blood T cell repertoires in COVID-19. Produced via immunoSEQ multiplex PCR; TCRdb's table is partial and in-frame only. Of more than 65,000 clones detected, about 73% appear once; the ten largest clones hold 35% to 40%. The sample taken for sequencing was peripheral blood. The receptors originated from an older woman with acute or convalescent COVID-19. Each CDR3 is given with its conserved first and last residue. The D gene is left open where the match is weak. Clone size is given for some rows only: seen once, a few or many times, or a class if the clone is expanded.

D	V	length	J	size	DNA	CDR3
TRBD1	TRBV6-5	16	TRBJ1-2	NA	TGTGCCAGCAGTTACGTTCGGACAGGGGGGAACTATGGCTACACCTTC	CASSYVRTGGNYGYTF
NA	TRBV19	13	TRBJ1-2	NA	TGTGCCAGTAGTTTTTTAAGCAACGGGGGCTACACCTTC	CASSFLSNGGYTF
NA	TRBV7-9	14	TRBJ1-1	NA	TGTGCCAGCAGCTTAGAAATCATGAACACTGAAGCTTTCTTT	CASSLEIMNTEAFF
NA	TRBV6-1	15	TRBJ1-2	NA	TGTGCCAGCAGTGAAAAGGGAACAGGGCTGGTCGGCTACACCTTC	CASSEKGTGLVGYTF
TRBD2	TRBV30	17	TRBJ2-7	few	TGTGCCTGGAGTTTCCGACTGCGCGGGAGACTGGACTACGAGCAGTACTTC	CAWSFRLRGRLDYEQYF
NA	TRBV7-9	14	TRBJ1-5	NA	TGTGCCAGCAGCTCCCAAAATAGCAATCAGCCCCAGCATTTT	CASSSQNSNQPQHF
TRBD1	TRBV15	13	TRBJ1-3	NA	TGTGCCACCTCCCGGGACAGGGGAAACACCATATATTTT	CATSRDRGNTIYF
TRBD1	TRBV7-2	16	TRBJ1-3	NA	TGTGCCAGCAGCCAGCGGACAGGGGGCTATGGAAACACCATATATTTT	CASSQRTGGYGNTIYF
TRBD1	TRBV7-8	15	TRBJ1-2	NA	TGTGCCAGCAGCTTAGGGACAGGTTATGACTATGGCTACACCTTC	CASSLGTGYDYGYTF
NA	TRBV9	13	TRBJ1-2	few	TGTGCCAGCAGCGTAGGGGGGGTCTATGGCTACACCTTC	CASSVGGVYGYTF
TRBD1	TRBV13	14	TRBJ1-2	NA	TGTGCCAGCACTAAGGCACAGGGGGCGGGAGGCTACACCTTC	CASTKAQGAGGYTF
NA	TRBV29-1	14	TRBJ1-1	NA	TGCAGCGCACGAGGACAGTTCGTGAACACTGAAGCTTTCTTT	CSARGQFVNTEAFF
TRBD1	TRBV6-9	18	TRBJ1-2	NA	TGTGCCAGCAGTTATATTCCCACAGGGGGCATTACTAACTATGGCTACACCTTC	CASSYIPTGGITNYGYTF
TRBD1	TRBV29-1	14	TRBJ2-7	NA	TGCAGCGTTGGAGGGGGGACAGGGGAAGTCGAGCAGTACTTC	CSVGGGTGEVEQYF
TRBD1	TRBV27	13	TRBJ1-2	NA	TGTGCCAGCAGTTATCGGCAGGGGGGCGGCTACACCTTC	CASSYRQGGGYTF
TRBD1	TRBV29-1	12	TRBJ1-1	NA	TGCAGCGTTGATAGGACAGGTTCTGAAGCTTTCTTT	CSVDRTGSEAFF
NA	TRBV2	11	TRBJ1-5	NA	TGTGCCAGCGCAGGGGAGAGGACCCAGCATTTT	CASAGERTQHF
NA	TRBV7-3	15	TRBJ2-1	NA	TGTGCCAGCAGCTTGAGTAGGGGGCGCGGGGATGAGCAGTTCTTC	CASSLSRGRGDEQFF
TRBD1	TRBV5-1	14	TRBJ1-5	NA	TGCGCCAGCAGTCCGACAGGGACGTTTCAGCCCCAGCATTTT	CASSPTGTFQPQHF
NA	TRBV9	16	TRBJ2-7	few	TGTGCCAGCAGCCCCGGGAACACACCATCCCCCTACGAGCAGTACTTC	CASSPGNTPSPYEQYF
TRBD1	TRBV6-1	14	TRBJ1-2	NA	TGTGCCAGCAGTGATGGGACAGGGGTATATGGCTACACCTTC	CASSDGTGVYGYTF
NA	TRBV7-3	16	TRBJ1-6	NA	TGTGCCAGCAGCACCTCTCGACGCCTCGGGAATTCACCCCTCCACTTT	CASSTSRRLGNSPLHF
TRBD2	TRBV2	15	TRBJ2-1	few	TGTGCCAGCACCCCTATAGCGGGAGTAGGCAATGAGCAGTTCTTC	CASTPIAGVGNEQFF
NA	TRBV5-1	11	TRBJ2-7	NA	TGCGCCAGCAGCTCAACTTACGAGCAGTACTTC	CASSSTYEQYF
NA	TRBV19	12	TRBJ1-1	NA	TGTGCCAGTAGGTATACGCGGACTGAAGCTTTCTTT	CASRYTRTEAFF
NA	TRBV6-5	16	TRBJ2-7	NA	TGTGCCAGCAGTTACTCCGGTGGGAGCTCCTTAAGCGAGCAGTACTTC	CASSYSGGSSLSEQYF
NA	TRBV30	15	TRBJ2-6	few	TGTGCCTGGGCCCCACGGGTTGCCGGGGCCAACGTCCTGACTTTC	CAWAPRVAGANVLTF